A single count supports the clone carrying this TCR beta chain. There are 14 residues in the CDR3. The V and J ends lost 5 bases and 3 bases respectively, with 11 bases between them. Germline CDR1 reads SNHLY; CDR2 reads FYNNEI. The sample comes from a study of blood T cell repertoires in COVID-19. Across the study: Samples representing acute and convalescent COVID-19 were sourced from the United States, Italy and Spain. The cDNA or gDNA used as material had been derived from T cells, B-cell-depleted T cells, or PBMCs.

As handled by the study authors: Reference gene primer amplification gave nucleated cell count estimates. TCRdb's table, derived via immunoSEQ multiplex PCR, lists solely in-frame clones and lacks some. The V and J calls and the clone size are those of that table, but D and trimming were determined from the DNA. The sample records some 280,000 clones, 70% to 90% being singletons. This receptor was obtained from a woman aged 30 to 39 with active or convalescent COVID-19. Sequencing was done on a sample of peripheral blood. The rearrangement uses TRBV2 and TRBJ1-3, with D unclear. CDR3 DNA: TGTGCCAGCAGTCGAGAATACCTTGGAAACACCATATATTTT. Translating gives CASSREYLGNTIYF.